These 15 T cell receptor beta chains were sequenced from one sample in a study of blood T cell repertoires in COVID-19. Some clones are missing from TCRdb's copy, which holds only in-frame ones; the method was immunoSEQ multiplex PCR. The table has approximately 230,000 clones, approximately 86% seen once. Sequencing input: peripheral blood. These TCRs come from a man of 80 years or more with acute or convalescent COVID-19.

This chain joins TRBV2 and TRBJ1-1, with 7 bases aligning to TRBD1. V was pared by 8 bases and J by 3 bases, with 6 bases of the junction left unmatched. Germline lookup yields CDR1 SNHLY and CDR2 FYNNEI. There are 13 residues in the CDR3. The CDR3 DNA reads TGTGCCAGCTGCAGGGGGTCTCACACTGAAGCTTTCTTT. Encoded protein: CASCRGSHTEAFF.

The table lists this clone with a few counts. The chain links TRBV2 to TRBJ1-2; D is perhaps TRBD1 (6 bases). There are 12 residues in the CDR3. With 4 bases removed from V and 5 bases from J, the gap between germline ends came to 8 bases. Germline V gene lookup returns CDR1 SNHLY and CDR2 FYNNEI. The DNA for the CDR3 is TGTGCCAGCAGTGGGGACAAGTATGGCTACACCTTC. It encodes CASSGDKYGYTF.

The J gene is TRBJ1-2, the V gene TRBV25-1; 10 positions match TRBD1. The ends lost 4 bases at V and 7 bases at J; junction bases unmatched: 9. This CDR3 is 15 amino acids long. Germline CDR1 is MGHDK and CDR2 is SYGVNS. The CDR3 bases are TGTGCCAGCAGTGCGACCGGGACAGGGGTTAGTGGCTACACCTTC. Encoded protein: CASSATGTGVSGYTF.

This clone occurred a few times. J is TRBJ2-1 and V is TRBV19, with 8 positions matching TRBD2. The trim removed 3 bases at V and 4 bases at J, leaving 14 bases unmatched. CDR3 length: 18 residues. CDR1 is LNHDA and CDR2 is SQIVND in the germline V gene (reference sequence). CDR3 loop: CASSMRGSGGSLYNEQFF. The CDR3 region has the DNA TGTGCCAGTAGTATGAGAGGGAGCGGGGGCTCTCTTTACAATGAGCAGTTCTTC.

The rearrangement joins TRBV7-2 to TRBJ2-7, with 9 bases that match TRBD2. V lost 2 bases, J lost 5 bases, and 10 bases stayed unmatched. The CDR3 length is 16 residues. CDR1 and CDR2 from the germline V gene are SGHTA and FQGNSA. DNA for the CDR3: TGTGCCAGCAGCTTACAAGCGGGGGGCCCTCGACACGAGCAGTACTTC. It codes for CASSLQAGGPRHEQYF.

J is TRBJ2-1 and V is TRBV7-9; 12 bases line up with TRBD2. The germline gives CDR1 SEHNR, CDR2 FQNEAQ (reference sequence). The CDR3 has 16 residues. The V segment lost 7 bases and the J segment 2 bases; nucleotides outside the gene matches: 6. Here the CDR3 DNA reads TGTGCCAGCAACCCCTCTAGCGGGGGGGCCTACAATGAGCAGTTCTTC. Protein product: CASNPSSGGAYNEQFF.

This clone was seen just once. V usage is TRBV24-1 and J usage is TRBJ2-1, with a tentative D call TRBD2 (6 bases). The V end was cut by 2 bases, the J end by 6 bases, with 16 bases between. Germline assignment: CDR1 KGHDR and CDR2 SFDVKD. The CDR3 is 16 amino acids. The CDR3 here is CATSDSTSGLSNEQFF. The CDR3 nucleotides read TGTGCCACCAGTGATTCGACCTCGGGACTTTCCAATGAGCAGTTCTTC.

This rearrangement joins TRBV6-2 or TRBV6-3 to TRBJ2-5, with a weak D call TRBD2 (6 bases). The CDR3 contains 16 residues. The germline V gene has CDR1 MNHEY and CDR2 SVGEGT. Trimming removed 6 bases at V and 2 bases at J, with 19 bases between. CDR3 bases: TGTGCCAGCAGCCGAGGCGGCCTTAGCGGACAAGAGACCCAGTACTTC. This sequence encodes CASSRGGLSGQETQYF.

This clone showed up just once. This sequence joins TRBV2 and TRBJ1-5; 10 bases are shared with TRBD1. V lost 3 bases to trimming and J lost 4 bases; unmatched junction nucleotides: 6. The CDR3 is 16 residues long. The V gene's germline CDR1 is SNHLY and CDR2 FYNNEI. The CDR3 sequence is CASSDRDRGWNQPQHF. CDR3 sequence (DNA): TGTGCCAGCAGTGATAGGGACAGGGGATGGAATCAGCCCCAGCATTTT. The variable domain in full, completed from reference TRBV2 and TRBJ1-5, reads EPEVTQTPSHQVTQMGQEVILRCVPISNHLYFYWYRQILGQKVEFLVSFYNNEISEKSEIFDDQFSVERPDGSNFTLKIRSTKLEDSAMYFCASSDRDRGWNQPQHFGDGTRLSIL.

The chain recombines TRBV11-3 with TRBJ1-1, with 9 nucleotides matching TRBD1. Germline assignment: CDR1 SGHNT and CDR2 YENEEA. The CDR3 has 13 residues. V gave up 5 bases and J gave up 6 bases; unmatched junction bases: 4. CDR3 residues: CASSRDREAEAFF. The CDR3 DNA reads as TGTGCCAGCAGCCGGGACAGGGAAGCTGAAGCTTTCTTT. Combining the CDR3 with reference TRBV11-3 and TRBJ1-1 gives the whole variable domain EAGVVQSPRYKIIEKKQPVAFWCNPISGHNTLYWYLQNLGQGPELLIRYENEEAVDDSQLPKDRFSAERLKGVDSTLKIQPAELGDSAVYLCASSRDREAEAFFGQGTRLTVV.

CDR3 loop: CASSQDLGGRGADTQYF. For the CDR3, the DNA is TGTGCCAGCAGCCAAGATCTCGGCGGGAGAGGTGCAGATACGCAGTATTTT. This chain joins TRBV3-1 (or the pseudogene TRBV3-2) and TRBJ2-3, with 7 bases lining up with TRBD2. Germline V lookup: CDR1 LGHDT, CDR2 YNNKEL (reference sequence). Unmatched junction bases numbered 10, after V lost 0 bases and J lost 4 bases. The length of the CDR3 is 17 residues.

This sequence joins TRBV29-1 and TRBJ2-4; 9 nucleotides match TRBD1. The germline CDR1 and CDR2 sequences are SQVTM and ANQGSEA. The CDR3 runs 16 residues. V shed 4 bases and J 3 bases; nucleotides not matched to a gene: 10. The CDR3 nucleotides read TGCAGCGTTGCCGAAACAGGGGGCTGGAGCAAAAACATTCAGTACTTC. Its protein product is CSVAETGGWSKNIQYF.

The chain recombines TRBV28 with TRBJ1-3; perhaps TRBD1 as D (5 bases). Trimming pared 5 bases from V and 3 bases from J, leaving 23 bases between. The CDR3 sequence is 18 residues long. Germline CDR1 and CDR2: MDHEN and SYDVKM. The CDR3 loop reads CASSPLGPGRQGGNTIYF. The DNA for the CDR3 is TGTGCCAGCAGTCCCCTGGGGCCAGGCCGCCAGGGTGGAAACACCATATATTTT.

V gene TRBV24-1 combines with J gene TRBJ2-4; 8 bases line up with TRBD1. This CDR3 spans 16 amino acids. Germline-derived CDR1 and CDR2 are KGHDR and SFDVKD. V trimming: 6 bases; J trimming: 3 bases; junction bases outside the gene matches: 9. CDR3 coding DNA: TGTGCCACCAGTCAGGACAGGGCGTTCGTCAAAAACATTCAGTACTTC. Its translation is CATSQDRAFVKNIQYF.

This clone was recorded at least ten times. The chain carries TRBV5-4 and TRBJ1-2, with 9 nucleotides matching TRBD1. Germline-derived CDR1 and CDR2 are SGHNT and YYREEE (reference sequence). The CDR3 spans 16 residues. V trimming: 2 bases; J trimming: 1 base; junction bases outside the gene matches: 6. The CDR3 loop is CASSFTPGQGNYGYTF. Written as DNA, the CDR3 is TGTGCCAGCAGCTTTACTCCGGGACAGGGTAACTATGGCTACACCTTC.